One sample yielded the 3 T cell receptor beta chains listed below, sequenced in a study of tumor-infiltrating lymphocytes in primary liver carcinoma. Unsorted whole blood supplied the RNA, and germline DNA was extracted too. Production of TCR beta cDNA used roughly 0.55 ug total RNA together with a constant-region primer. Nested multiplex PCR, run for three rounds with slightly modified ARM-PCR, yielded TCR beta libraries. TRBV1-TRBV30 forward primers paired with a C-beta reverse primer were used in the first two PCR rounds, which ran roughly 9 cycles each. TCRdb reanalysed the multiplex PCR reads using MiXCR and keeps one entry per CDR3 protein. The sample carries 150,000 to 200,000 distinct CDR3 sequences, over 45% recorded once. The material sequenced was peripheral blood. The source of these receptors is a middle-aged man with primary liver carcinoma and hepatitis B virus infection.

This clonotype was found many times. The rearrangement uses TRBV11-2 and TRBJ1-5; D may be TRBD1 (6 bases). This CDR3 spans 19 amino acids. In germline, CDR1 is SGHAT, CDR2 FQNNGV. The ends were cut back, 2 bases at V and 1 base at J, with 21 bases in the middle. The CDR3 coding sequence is TGTGCCAGCAGCTTATGGCGGCCAGGGGTTAAATCAAGCAATCAGCCCCAGCATTTT. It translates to CASSLWRPGVKSSNQPQHF.

The CDR3 region is CASSLDVGNTIYF. The CDR3 nucleotides are TGTGCCAGCAGTCTGGACGTGGGAAACACCATATATTTT. The chain carries TRBV12-3 or TRBV12-4 and TRBJ1-3; D ambiguous. This CDR3 is 13 amino acids long. V lost 5 bases and J lost 4, with 9 bases in between.

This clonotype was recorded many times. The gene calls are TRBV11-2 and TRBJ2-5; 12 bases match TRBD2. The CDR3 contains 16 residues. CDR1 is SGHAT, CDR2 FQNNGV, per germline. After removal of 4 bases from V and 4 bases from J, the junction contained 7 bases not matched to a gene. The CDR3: CASSSALAGGGETQYF. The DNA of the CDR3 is TGTGCCAGCAGCTCGGCCCTAGCGGGGGGGGGAGAGACCCAGTACTTC.